The present T cell receptor (beta chain) was sequenced within a study of blood T cell repertoires in COVID-19. V gave up 4 bases and J gave up 5 bases; unmatched junction bases: 9. The length of the CDR3 is 15 residues. Germline V lookup: CDR1 SGHRS, CDR2 YFSETQ. This clone was seen once. The assay was immunoSEQ multiplex PCR, and TCRdb's table has in-frame clones only and misses some. The table lists approximately 50,000 clones, 65% to 85% of them singletons. The sequenced material came from peripheral blood. V is TRBV5-1 and J is TRBJ2-3, with TRBD2 matching over 8 bases. The origin of this receptor is a man between 65 and 79 years old with active COVID-19. The CDR3 nucleotides read TGCGCCAGCAGCCGGAGAGCGGGAGCTGGAGATACGCAGTATTTT. Translation gives CASSRRAGAGDTQYF.